This TCR beta chain was captured by sequencing in a study of brain metastases from non-small cell lung cancer (dated by TCRdb to 2018 to 2020). Some background on the complete study: The study profiled the immune microenvironment of paired resected primary tumors and brain metastases taken from patients with non-small-cell lung cancer.

Details on this clone: Its antigen is not yet known. The junction departs from the called germline gene at one end, perhaps through a read error. The same CDR3 also results from other DNA sequences found in this sample.

A total of 30 to 40 patients with non-small-cell lung cancer that had been surgically resected, each with specimens from both a primary tumor and a brain metastasis, made up the cohort. CDR1 and CDR2 (MNHEY, SVGAGI) derive from the germline V gene. Measured from the cysteine to the phenylalanine, the CDR3 is 14 residues long. Of the read, only the CDR3 DNA is kept; its 42 bases are in frame from base 1. Library preparation employed the immunoSEQ multiplex PCR assay. Alongside a 770-gene immune expression panel, the team sequenced the T-cell receptor beta chain repertoire. Entries here come from immuneACCESS through TCRdb and include only in-frame sequences with V and J called. Some clones fail to appear in such tables; in the studies checked, an unresolved V gene covers under half of the shortfall, and the cause of the remainder is unknown. This sample comprises about 1,000 clones, 85% to 90% of them detected only once. Approximately 7.5% of the sample is in the top ten clones.

The source is a donor over 35 with non-small cell lung cancer. The sample comprised tumor-adjacent normal tissue. The chain employs TRBV6-5 and TRBJ2-7, and TRBD2 may be the D gene, going by 5 matching bases. The DNA is as follows: TGCGCCAGCAGTTGGAGGCCCAGCTCCTACGAGCAGTACTTC. The translation is CASSWRPSSYEQYF.